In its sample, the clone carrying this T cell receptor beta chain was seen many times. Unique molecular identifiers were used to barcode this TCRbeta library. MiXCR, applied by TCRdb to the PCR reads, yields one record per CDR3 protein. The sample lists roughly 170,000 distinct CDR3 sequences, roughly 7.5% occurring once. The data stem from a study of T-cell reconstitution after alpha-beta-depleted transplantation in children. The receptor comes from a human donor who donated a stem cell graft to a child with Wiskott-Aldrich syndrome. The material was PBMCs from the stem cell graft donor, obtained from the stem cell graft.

CDR3 sequence reads: CASSKVGLSGANVLTF. CDR3 DNA: TGTGCCAGCAGCAAAGTCGGGCTCTCTGGGGCCAACGTCCTGACTTTC. The chain links TRBV21-1 to TRBJ2-6. TRBV21-1 is a documented pseudogene. This CDR3 has 16 residues.